Only a few counts were recorded for the clone carrying this TCR beta chain. With a J-beta primer mix and a sample-barcoded 5' primer, a second PCR ran about 7 to 12 cycles. Each CDR3 protein gets one entry after TCRdb re-called the 5' RACE reads with MiXCR. Of more than 800,000 distinct CDR3 sequences listed, roughly 45% are singletons. Trimming left V 5 bases short and J 5 bases short, with 13 bases between. The CDR3 contains 13 residues. CDR1 and CDR2 from the germline V gene are LGHDT and YNNKEL (reference sequence). This entry comes from a study of blood T cells in healthy people across ages. This TCR was sampled from an older woman in good health. Material: blood. V is TRBV3-1 and J is TRBJ2-7; D is perhaps TRBD2 (6 bases). The CDR3 reads CASSAGRINEQYF. The DNA for the CDR3 is TGTGCCAGCAGCGCAGGGAGGATTAACGAGCAGTACTTC.